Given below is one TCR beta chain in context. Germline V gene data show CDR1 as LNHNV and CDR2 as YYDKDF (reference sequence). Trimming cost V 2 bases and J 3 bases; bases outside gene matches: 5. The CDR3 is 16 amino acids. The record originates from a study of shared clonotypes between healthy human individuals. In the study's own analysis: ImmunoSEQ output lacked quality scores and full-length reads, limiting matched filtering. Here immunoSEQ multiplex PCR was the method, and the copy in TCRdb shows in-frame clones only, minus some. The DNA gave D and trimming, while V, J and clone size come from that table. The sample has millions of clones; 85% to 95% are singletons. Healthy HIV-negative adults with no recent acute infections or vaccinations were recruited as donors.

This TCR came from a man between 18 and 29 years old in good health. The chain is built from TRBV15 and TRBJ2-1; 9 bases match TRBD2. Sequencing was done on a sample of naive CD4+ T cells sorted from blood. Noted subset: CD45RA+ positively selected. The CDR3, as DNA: TGTGCCACCAGCAGACCGACTAGCGGTTTCTACAATGAGCAGTTCTTC. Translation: CATSRPTSGFYNEQFF.